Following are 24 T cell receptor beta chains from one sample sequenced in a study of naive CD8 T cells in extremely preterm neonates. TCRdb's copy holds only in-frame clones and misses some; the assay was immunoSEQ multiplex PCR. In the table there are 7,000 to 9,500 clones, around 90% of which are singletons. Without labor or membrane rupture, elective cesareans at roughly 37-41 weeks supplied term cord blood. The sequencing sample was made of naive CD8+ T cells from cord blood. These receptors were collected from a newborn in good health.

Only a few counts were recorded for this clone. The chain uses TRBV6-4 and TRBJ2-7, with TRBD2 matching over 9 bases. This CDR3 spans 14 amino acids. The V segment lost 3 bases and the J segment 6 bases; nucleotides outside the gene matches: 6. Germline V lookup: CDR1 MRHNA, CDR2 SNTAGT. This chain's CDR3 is CASSEGREGGEQYF. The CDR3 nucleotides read TGTGCCAGCAGTGAAGGGCGGGAGGGAGGCGAGCAGTACTTC.

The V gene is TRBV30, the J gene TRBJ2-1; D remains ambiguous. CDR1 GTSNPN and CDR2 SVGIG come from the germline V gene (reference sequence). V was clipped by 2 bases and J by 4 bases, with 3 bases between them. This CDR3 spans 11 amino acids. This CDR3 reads CAWSLYNEQFF. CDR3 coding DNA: TGTGCCTGGAGTCTATACAATGAGCAGTTCTTC.

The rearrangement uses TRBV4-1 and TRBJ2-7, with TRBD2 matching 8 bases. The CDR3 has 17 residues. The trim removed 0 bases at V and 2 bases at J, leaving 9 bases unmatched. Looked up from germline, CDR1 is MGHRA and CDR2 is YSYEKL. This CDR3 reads CASSQDPGGRRAYEQYF. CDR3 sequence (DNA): TGCGCCAGCAGCCAAGATCCCGGCGGGAGGAGGGCCTACGAGCAGTACTTC.

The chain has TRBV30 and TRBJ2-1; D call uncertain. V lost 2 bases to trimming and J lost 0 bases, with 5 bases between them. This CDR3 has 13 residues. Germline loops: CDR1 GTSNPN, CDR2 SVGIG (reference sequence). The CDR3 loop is CAWSPGSYNEQFF. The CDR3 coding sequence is TGTGCCTGGAGTCCCGGCTCCTACAATGAGCAGTTCTTC.

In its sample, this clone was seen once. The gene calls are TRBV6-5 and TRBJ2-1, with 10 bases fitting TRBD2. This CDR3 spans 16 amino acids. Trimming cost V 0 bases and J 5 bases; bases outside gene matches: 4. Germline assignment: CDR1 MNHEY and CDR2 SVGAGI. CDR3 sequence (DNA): TGTGCCAGCAGTTACTCGAGGCTAGCGGGAGACAATGAGCAGTTCTTC. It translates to CASSYSRLAGDNEQFF.

The CDR3 sequence is CASSARTAYEQYF. The CDR3 DNA reads TGTGCCAGCAGTGCTCGGACAGCTTACGAGCAGTACTTC. V and J are TRBV27 and TRBJ2-7; tentative D call: TRBD1 (6 bases). This CDR3 is built from 13 residues. Germline V lookup: CDR1 MNHEY, CDR2 SMNVEV (reference sequence). Between the trimmed V and J ends, which lost 5 bases and 4 bases, there was a span of 12 bases.

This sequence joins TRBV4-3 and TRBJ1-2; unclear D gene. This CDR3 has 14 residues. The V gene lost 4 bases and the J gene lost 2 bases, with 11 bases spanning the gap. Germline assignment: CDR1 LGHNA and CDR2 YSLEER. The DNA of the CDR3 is TGCGCCAGCAGCCTCAGGTCGGGGAACTATGGCTACACCTTC. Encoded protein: CASSLRSGNYGYTF.

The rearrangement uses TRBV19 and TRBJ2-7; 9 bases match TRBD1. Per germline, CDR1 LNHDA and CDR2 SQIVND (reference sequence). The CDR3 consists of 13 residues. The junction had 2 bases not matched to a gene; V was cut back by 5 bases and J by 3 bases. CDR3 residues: CASSATGGYEQYF. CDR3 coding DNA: TGTGCCAGTAGTGCGACAGGGGGCTACGAGCAGTACTTC. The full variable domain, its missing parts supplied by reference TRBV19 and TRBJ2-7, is DGGITQSPKYLFRKEGQNVTLSCEQNLNHDAMYWYRQDPGQGLRLIYYSQIVNDFQKGDIAEGYSVSREKKESFPLTVTSAQKNPTAFYLCASSATGGYEQYFGPGTRLTVT.

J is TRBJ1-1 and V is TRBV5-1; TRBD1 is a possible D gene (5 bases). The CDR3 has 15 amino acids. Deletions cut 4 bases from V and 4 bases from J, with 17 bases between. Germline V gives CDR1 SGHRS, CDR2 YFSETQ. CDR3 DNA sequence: TGCGCCAGCAGCCTAGTCGACAGCTCGGGCACTGAAGCTTTCTTT. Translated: CASSLVDSSGTEAFF.

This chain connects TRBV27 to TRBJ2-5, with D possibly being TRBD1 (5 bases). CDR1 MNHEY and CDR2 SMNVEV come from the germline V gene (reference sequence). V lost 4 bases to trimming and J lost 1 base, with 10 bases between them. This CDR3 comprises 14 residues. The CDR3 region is CASSSRVSQETQYF. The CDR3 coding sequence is TGTGCCAGCAGTTCCAGGGTATCCCAAGAGACCCAGTACTTC.

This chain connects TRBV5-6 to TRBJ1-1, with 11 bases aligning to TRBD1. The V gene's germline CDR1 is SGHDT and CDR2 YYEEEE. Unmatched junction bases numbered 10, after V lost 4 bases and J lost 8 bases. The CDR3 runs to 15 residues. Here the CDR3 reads CASSPSTGTGGEAFF. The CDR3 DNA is TGTGCCAGCAGCCCGTCAACCGGGACAGGGGGGGAAGCTTTCTTT. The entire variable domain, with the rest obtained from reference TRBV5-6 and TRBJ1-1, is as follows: DAGVTQSPTHLIKTRGQQVTLRCSPKSGHDTVSWYQQALGQGPQFIFQYYEEEERQRGNFPDRFSGHQFPNYSSELNVNALLLGDSALYLCASSPSTGTGGEAFFGQGTRLTVV.

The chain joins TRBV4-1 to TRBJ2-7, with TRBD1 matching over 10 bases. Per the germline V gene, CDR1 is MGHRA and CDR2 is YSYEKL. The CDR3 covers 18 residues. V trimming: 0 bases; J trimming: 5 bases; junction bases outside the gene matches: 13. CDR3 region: CASSQDPNPGQGNHEQYF. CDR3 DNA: TGCGCCAGCAGCCAAGACCCGAACCCGGGACAGGGGAACCACGAGCAGTACTTC.

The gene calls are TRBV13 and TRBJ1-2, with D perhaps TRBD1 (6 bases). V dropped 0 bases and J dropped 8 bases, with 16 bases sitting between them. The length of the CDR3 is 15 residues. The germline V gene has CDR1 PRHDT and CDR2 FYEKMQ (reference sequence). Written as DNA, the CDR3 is TGTGCCAGCAGCTTAGGCGTTCGGGGGGCGGAGGGCTACACCTTC. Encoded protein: CASSLGVRGAEGYTF.

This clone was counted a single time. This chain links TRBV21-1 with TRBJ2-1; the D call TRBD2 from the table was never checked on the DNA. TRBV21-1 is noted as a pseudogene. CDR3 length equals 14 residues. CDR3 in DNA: TGTGCCAGCAGCACCTCATTAGGGGGGGATGAGCAGTTCTTC. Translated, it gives CASSTSLGGDEQFF.

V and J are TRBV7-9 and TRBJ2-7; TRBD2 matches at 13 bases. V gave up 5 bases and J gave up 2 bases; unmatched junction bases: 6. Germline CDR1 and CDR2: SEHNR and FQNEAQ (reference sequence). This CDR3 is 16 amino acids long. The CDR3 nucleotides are TGTGCCAGCAGCCGGACTAGCGGGAGTGATACCTACGAGCAGTACTTC. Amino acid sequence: CASSRTSGSDTYEQYF.

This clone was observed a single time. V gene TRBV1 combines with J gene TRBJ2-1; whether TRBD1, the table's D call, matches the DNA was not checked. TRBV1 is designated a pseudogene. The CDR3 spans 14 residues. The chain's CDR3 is CTSSCGTGCNEQFF. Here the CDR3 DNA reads TGCACCAGCAGCTGCGGGACAGGGTGCAATGAGCAGTTCTTC.

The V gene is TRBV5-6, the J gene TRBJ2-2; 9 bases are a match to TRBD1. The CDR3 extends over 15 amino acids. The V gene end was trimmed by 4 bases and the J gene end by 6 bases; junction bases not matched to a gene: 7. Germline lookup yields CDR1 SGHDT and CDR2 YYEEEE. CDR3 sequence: CASSPMDRGPGELFF. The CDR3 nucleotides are TGTGCCAGCAGCCCAATGGACAGGGGCCCCGGGGAGCTGTTTTTT.

DNA of the CDR3: TGCGCCAGCAGCTTGGGACAGGACAATGAGCAGTTCTTC. Protein product: CASSLGQDNEQFF. This sequence joins TRBV5-1 and TRBJ2-1, with a tentative D call TRBD1 (6 bases). CDR3 length: 13 residues. V was trimmed by 0 bases and J by 5 bases, leaving 6 bases between them. Germline CDR1 reads SGHRS; CDR2 reads YFSETQ.

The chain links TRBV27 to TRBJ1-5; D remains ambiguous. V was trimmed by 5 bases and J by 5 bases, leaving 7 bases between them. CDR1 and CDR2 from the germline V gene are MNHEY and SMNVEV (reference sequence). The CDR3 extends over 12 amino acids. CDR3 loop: CASSPYDQPQHF. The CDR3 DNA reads TGTGCCAGCAGTCCCTACGATCAGCCCCAGCATTTT.

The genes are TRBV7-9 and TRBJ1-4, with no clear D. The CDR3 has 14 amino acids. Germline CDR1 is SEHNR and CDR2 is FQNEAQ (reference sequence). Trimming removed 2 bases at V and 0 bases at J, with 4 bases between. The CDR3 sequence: CASSLQATNEKLFF. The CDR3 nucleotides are TGTGCCAGCAGCTTACAGGCAACTAATGAAAAACTGTTTTTT.

The CDR3 nucleotides read TGTGCCAGCAGCGTAGGGGACAGGGGGTATGGCTACACCTTC. The encoded protein is CASSVGDRGYGYTF. This chain links TRBV9 with TRBJ1-2; 11 positions agree with TRBD1. Germline CDR1 SGDLS, CDR2 YYNGEE. J was trimmed by 5 bases and V by 0 bases; bases with no gene match: 0. The CDR3 length is 14 residues.

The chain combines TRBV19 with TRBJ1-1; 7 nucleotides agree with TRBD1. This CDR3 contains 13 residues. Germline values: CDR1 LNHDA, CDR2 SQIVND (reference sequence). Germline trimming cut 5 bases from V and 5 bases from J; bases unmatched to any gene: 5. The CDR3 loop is CASSSGGMTEAFF. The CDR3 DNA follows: TGTGCCAGTAGTTCAGGGGGTATGACTGAAGCTTTCTTT.

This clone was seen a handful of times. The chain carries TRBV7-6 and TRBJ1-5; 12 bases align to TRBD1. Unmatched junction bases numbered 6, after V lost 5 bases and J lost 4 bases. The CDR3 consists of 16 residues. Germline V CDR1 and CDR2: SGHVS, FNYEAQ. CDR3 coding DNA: TGTGCCAGCAGCCCTGGGACAGGGGGCGCGAATCAGCCCCAGCATTTT. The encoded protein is CASSPGTGGANQPQHF.

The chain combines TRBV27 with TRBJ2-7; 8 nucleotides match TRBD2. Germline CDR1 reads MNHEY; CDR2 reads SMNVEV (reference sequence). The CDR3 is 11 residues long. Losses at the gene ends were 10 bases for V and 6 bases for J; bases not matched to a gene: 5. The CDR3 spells CAIGLASEQYF. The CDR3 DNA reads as TGTGCCATCGGACTAGCCAGCGAGCAGTACTTC.